The 20 T cell receptor beta chains below come from one sample, sequenced in a study of T cell changes during pregnancy in multiple sclerosis. Using immunoSEQ multiplex PCR, the repertoire was profiled, and TCRdb retains in-frame clones only, with some absent. The data show roughly 80,000 clones, with around 89% seen just once and around 1.8% held by the top ten. The sequencing here drew on peripheral blood, taken before pregnancy. Receptors originate from a female donor with multiple sclerosis, enrolled in a pregnancy study.

The J gene is TRBJ1-2, the V gene TRBV27, with a weak D call TRBD1 (6 bases). This CDR3 region has 13 residues. Looked up from germline, CDR1 is MNHEY and CDR2 is SMNVEV (reference sequence). Between the trimmed V and J ends, which lost 6 bases and 3 bases, there was a span of 11 bases. The DNA of the CDR3 is TGTGCCAGCAGCCTCCACAGGGACTATGGCTACACCTTC. This translates into CASSLHRDYGYTF.

This clone was observed a single time. The rearrangement uses TRBV5-1 and TRBJ2-1, with D unclear. CDR3 size: 13 residues. Trimming removed 4 bases from V and 4 bases from J, with 9 bases in between. Germline V gene lookup returns CDR1 SGHRS and CDR2 YFSETQ. The CDR3 DNA reads TGCGCCAGCAGCCCGCGTCCTTACAATGAGCAGTTCTTC. Translated: CASSPRPYNEQFF.

The chain employs TRBV4-3 and TRBJ1-2, with D perhaps matching TRBD1 (6 bases). Trimming removed 4 bases at V and 4 bases at J, with 19 bases between. The CDR3 runs to 16 residues. Germline V gene lookup returns CDR1 LGHNA and CDR2 YSLEER. CDR3 in amino acids: CASSLDLQGMLYGYTF. As DNA, the CDR3 is TGCGCCAGCAGCCTAGACTTACAGGGAATGCTCTATGGCTACACCTTC.

The sample holds a few counts of this clone. V is TRBV5-6 and J is TRBJ2-6, with a possible D match to TRBD2 (5 bases). This CDR3 comprises 15 residues. Germline V gene sequence: CDR1 SGHDT, CDR2 YYEEEE. V shed 4 bases and J shed 0 bases, with 8 bases lying between them. The CDR3 sequence is CASSQDFSGANVLTF. The CDR3, as DNA: TGTGCCAGCAGCCAGGACTTCTCTGGGGCCAACGTCCTGACTTTC.

The V and J genes are TRBV19 and TRBJ2-5; 8 bases map to TRBD2. J lost 5 bases, V lost 4 bases, and 9 bases had no gene match. Germline assignment: CDR1 LNHDA and CDR2 SQIVND (reference sequence). The CDR3 loop spans 15 amino acids. CDR3 in amino acids: CASSNRRGEGETQYF. The CDR3 DNA follows: TGTGCCAGTAGTAATCGGCGGGGGGAGGGGGAGACCCAGTACTTC. The full variable domain, completed using reference TRBV19 and TRBJ2-5, is DGGITQSPKYLFRKEGQNVTLSCEQNLNHDAMYWYRQDPGQGLRLIYYSQIVNDFQKGDIAEGYSVSREKKESFPLTVTSAQKNPTAFYLCASSNRRGEGETQYFGPGTRLLVL.

This clone was picked up one time. The chain combines TRBV28 with TRBJ2-7; 7 nucleotides match TRBD2. The V gene end was trimmed by 0 bases and the J gene end by 0 bases; junction bases not matched to a gene: 5. This CDR3 spans 16 amino acids. From germline, CDR1 is MDHEN and CDR2 SYDVKM. In nucleotides, the CDR3 is TGTGCCAGCAGTTTATGGGGGCGGGGGTTCTCCTACGAGCAGTACTTC. Protein sequence: CASSLWGRGFSYEQYF.

The rearrangement uses TRBV9 and TRBJ2-2, with TRBD1 matching 10 bases. V dropped 2 bases and J dropped 3; count of bases not matched to a gene: 4. There are 16 residues in the CDR3. Germline values: CDR1 SGDLS, CDR2 YYNGEE. CDR3 residues: CASSVGTGVDTGELFF. The CDR3 DNA reads TGTGCCAGCAGCGTCGGGACAGGGGTGGACACCGGGGAGCTGTTTTTT. Together with reference TRBV9 and TRBJ2-2, the CDR3 gives the full variable domain: DSGVTQTPKHLITATGQRVTLRCSPRSGDLSVYWYQQSLDQGLQFLIQYYNGEERAKGNILERFSAQQFPDLHSELNLSSLELGDSALYFCASSVGTGVDTGELFFGEGSRLTVL.

The chain employs TRBV7-9 and TRBJ2-1; perhaps TRBD1 as D (6 bases). The CDR3 loop spans 18 amino acids. Deletions cut 1 base from V and 10 bases from J, with 26 bases between. Germline-derived CDR1 and CDR2 are SEHNR and FQNEAQ (reference sequence). The CDR3 region has the DNA TGTGCCAGCAGCTTAGACTCTGGACAGATGAACTTTAGGGGGGAGCAGTTCTTC. This codes for CASSLDSGQMNFRGEQFF.

Worth noting for this clone: One junction end does not reproduce the germline sequence, and a read error may be involved. The V and J genes are TRBV7-7 and TRBJ1-1, with a tentative D call TRBD1 (5 bases). Germline V gene sequence: CDR1 SSHAT, CDR2 FNYEAQ (reference sequence). This CDR3 comprises 14 residues. The CDR3 reads CASSPLGGLTEAFF. In DNA form, the CDR3 reads TGTGCTAGCAGCCCCTTGGGGGGATTAACTGAAGCTTTCTTT. Supplemented by reference TRBV7-7 and TRBJ1-1, the full variable domain reads GAGVSQSPRYKVTKRGQDVTLRCDPISSHATLYWYQQALGQGPEFLTYFNYEAQPDKSGLPSDRFSAERPEGSISTLTIQRTEQRDSAMYRCASSPLGGLTEAFFGQGTRLTVV.

J is TRBJ2-1 and V is TRBV6-1; 8 bases align to TRBD1. V lost 6 bases and J lost 7; bases outside the gene matches: 5. The CDR3 is 13 residues long. The germline gives CDR1 MNHNS, CDR2 SASEGT. The chain's CDR3 is CASSEQGENEQFF. The CDR3 bases are TGTGCCAGCAGCGAACAGGGGGAAAATGAGCAGTTCTTC.

The V and J genes are TRBV27 and TRBJ2-3; D call uncertain. CDR1 and CDR2 (germline): MNHEY, SMNVEV (reference sequence). The CDR3 is 15 residues long. The germline V and J ends were trimmed by 2 bases and 2 bases, with 11 bases remaining between them. The CDR3 region has the DNA TGTGCCAGCAGTTTAGGCATGCCCCACACAGATACGCAGTATTTT. It translates to CASSLGMPHTDTQYF.

V gene TRBV6-6 combines with J gene TRBJ1-5; TRBD1 matches 8 bases. The CDR3 runs to 16 residues. Per germline, CDR1 MNHNY and CDR2 SVGAGI (reference sequence). V shed 6 bases, J shed 2 bases, and the junction held 9 bases outside the gene matches. The CDR3 spells CASRSDRGSRNQPQHF. CDR3 in DNA: TGTGCCAGCAGGTCCGACAGGGGTTCACGCAATCAGCCCCAGCATTTT.

The chain is built from TRBV5-4 and TRBJ2-3; 12 positions agree with TRBD2. V trimming: 3 bases; J trimming: 4 bases; junction bases outside the gene matches: 3. Germline V gives CDR1 SGHNT, CDR2 YYREEE (reference sequence). The CDR3 contains 15 residues. CDR3 coding DNA: TGTGCCAGCAGCTACAGACTAGCGGGGGCAGATACGCAGTATTTT. As protein: CASSYRLAGADTQYF.

This chain joins TRBV28 and TRBJ2-2; 10 nucleotides align to TRBD2. V shed 1 base, J shed 4 bases, and the junction held 9 bases outside the gene matches. The CDR3 is made up of 18 amino acids. The germline V gene encodes CDR1 MDHEN and CDR2 SYDVKM. CDR3: CASSLYTAGGLITGELFF. The DNA of the CDR3 is TGTGCCAGCAGTTTATACACAGCGGGGGGGCTTATCACCGGGGAGCTGTTTTTT.

The chain couples TRBV5-1 to TRBJ2-7, with D possibly TRBD1 on 5 matching bases. Germline CDR1 is SGHRS and CDR2 is YFSETQ. The CDR3 is 14 amino acids. Deletions cut 1 base from V and 1 base from J, with 9 bases between. The CDR3 protein is CASSLRDRSYEQYF. CDR3 in DNA: TGCGCCAGCAGCTTGAGAGACAGATCCTACGAGCAGTACTTC.

This clone appeared once. V usage is TRBV10-3 and J usage is TRBJ1-2; TRBD1 matches at 7 bases. This CDR3 has 13 amino acids. Germline CDR1 ENHRY, CDR2 SYGVKD. The J segment lost 3 bases and the V segment lost 7 bases, leaving 5 bases of the junction unmatched. The CDR3 coding sequence is TGTGCCATCACCCGGGACAGCTACTATGGCTACACCTTC. This codes for CAITRDSYYGYTF.

The chain joins TRBV5-4 to TRBJ2-3, with 7 bases that match TRBD2. The CDR3 loop spans 16 amino acids. From germline, CDR1 is SGHNT and CDR2 YYREEE (reference sequence). J was trimmed by 1 base and V by 2 bases; bases with no gene match: 7. CDR3 in amino acids: CASSFRRAGGTDTQYF. CDR3 nucleotides: TGTGCCAGCAGCTTTCGTCGGGCGGGGGGCACAGATACGCAGTATTTT.

The chain is built from TRBV7-9 and TRBJ1-2; D not certain. V lost 1 base and J lost 8, with 17 bases in between. This CDR3 has 15 amino acids. Germline values: CDR1 SEHNR, CDR2 FQNEAQ (reference sequence). CDR3 nucleotides: TGTGCCAGCAGCTTAGGACGGCAGCTCCGGGGAGGCTACACCTTC. Encoded protein: CASSLGRQLRGGYTF.

This rearrangement joins TRBV5-4 to TRBJ2-3; 9 nucleotides agree with TRBD1. Trimming cost V 4 bases and J 3 bases; bases outside gene matches: 3. The CDR3 spans 14 residues. The V gene's germline CDR1 is SGHNT and CDR2 YYREEE (reference sequence). This CDR3 reads CASSPDRGTDTQYF. The DNA for the CDR3 is TGTGCCAGCAGCCCCGACAGGGGGACAGATACGCAGTATTTT.

This chain uses TRBV27 with TRBJ2-7; a weak D match, TRBD1 (5 bases). The germline CDR1 and CDR2 sequences are MNHEY and SMNVEV (reference sequence). The ends were cut back, 5 bases at V and 3 bases at J, with 11 bases in the middle. This CDR3 region has 13 residues. Written as DNA, the CDR3 is TGTGCCAGCAGTCCCCGTAGGGGCTACGAGCAGTACTTC. This translates into CASSPRRGYEQYF.